The rows below give T cell receptor beta chains drawn from one sample of a study of Graves' ophthalmopathy and Graves' hyperthyroidism. One entry per CDR3 protein, called by TCRdb with MiXCR from the multiplex PCR reads. Of under 350,000 distinct CDR3 sequences listed, roughly 17% are singletons. Sequenced material: peripheral blood. These receptors were collected from an adult man with Graves' ophthalmopathy. Each CDR3 is given with its conserved first and last residue. Each record gives: V gene, J gene, D gene, clone size, CDR3 protein, CDR3 DNA. A D gene is named only where the DNA matches it firmly. Clone size is shown for a subset of rows, as once, few, many or a class of expanded clone.

v_gene: TRBV24-1
j_gene: TRBJ1-5
d_gene: .
abundance: many
CDR3aa: CATRGRWQGSLDSNQPQHF
CDR3nt: TGTGCCACCAGGGGGAGGTGGCAGGGGAGTTTAGATAGCAATCAGCCCCAGCATTTT

v_gene: TRBV27
j_gene: TRBJ1-2
d_gene: .
abundance: many
CDR3aa: CASSSVDRGVYGYTF
CDR3nt: TGTGCCAGCAGTTCTGTGGACAGAGGGGTCTATGGCTACACCTTC

v_gene: TRBV19
j_gene: TRBJ1-5
d_gene: TRBD1
abundance: many
CDR3aa: CASSATPGTGNQPQHF
CDR3nt: TGTGCCAGTAGTGCGACGCCCGGGACAGGCAATCAGCCCCAGCATTTT

v_gene: TRBV7-3
j_gene: TRBJ2-2
d_gene: TRBD2
abundance: .
CDR3aa: CASSLMGLTGLAGTGELFF
CDR3nt: TGTGCCAGCAGCTTAATGGGACTGACAGGACTAGCGGGCACCGGGGAGCTGTTTTTT

v_gene: TRBV18
j_gene: TRBJ2-2
d_gene: .
abundance: many
CDR3aa: CASSPPDTGTGELFF
CDR3nt: TGTGCCAGCTCACCACCGGATACGGGCACCGGGGAGCTGTTTTTT

v_gene: TRBV3-1
j_gene: TRBJ2-7
d_gene: .
abundance: .
CDR3aa: CASSHRDGAYEQYF
CDR3nt: TGTGCCAGCAGCCACCGGGACGGAGCCTACGAGCAGTACTTC

v_gene: TRBV3-1
j_gene: TRBJ1-3
d_gene: .
abundance: .
CDR3aa: CASSKKGAGNTIYF
CDR3nt: TGTGCCAGCAGCAAAAAGGGTGCTGGAAACACCATATATTTT

v_gene: TRBV9
j_gene: TRBJ1-6
d_gene: .
abundance: many
CDR3aa: CASSVGPGEGPLHF
CDR3nt: TGTGCCAGCAGCGTAGGTCCGGGGGAAGGGCCCCTCCACTTT

v_gene: TRBV20-1
j_gene: TRBJ2-7
d_gene: .
abundance: many
CDR3aa: CSASLLSGEKREQYF
CDR3nt: TGCAGTGCCAGTCTCCTCTCGGGAGAAAAGAGGGAGCAGTACTTC

v_gene: TRBV28
j_gene: TRBJ2-5
d_gene: .
abundance: .
CDR3aa: CASMVGVETQYF
CDR3nt: TGTGCCAGCATGGTTGGGGTTGAGACCCAGTACTTC

v_gene: TRBV11-2
j_gene: TRBJ2-2
d_gene: .
abundance: many
CDR3aa: CASSLLAKTGELFF
CDR3nt: TGTGCCAGCAGCTTGCTAGCGAAAACCGGGGAGCTGTTTTTT

v_gene: TRBV6-1
j_gene: TRBJ1-2
d_gene: .
abundance: .
CDR3aa: CASRFREDYGYTF
CDR3nt: TGTGCCAGCAGGTTCCGGGAGGACTATGGCTACACCTTC

v_gene: TRBV30
j_gene: TRBJ2-5
d_gene: TRBD1
abundance: many
CDR3aa: CAWSAQGEGTQYF
CDR3nt: TGTGCCTGGAGTGCACAGGGGGAAGGGACCCAGTACTTC

v_gene: TRBV7-9
j_gene: TRBJ1-2
d_gene: .
abundance: many
CDR3aa: CASRYTARAGGYTF
CDR3nt: TGTGCCAGCAGGTATACCGCCCGGGCGGGCGGCTACACCTTC

v_gene: TRBV6-1
j_gene: TRBJ1-5
d_gene: .
abundance: many
CDR3aa: CASSRGRYSNQPQHF
CDR3nt: TGTGCCAGCAGCCGCGGACGATATAGCAATCAGCCCCAGCATTTT

v_gene: TRBV6-5
j_gene: TRBJ1-6
d_gene: TRBD1
abundance: many
CDR3aa: CASSYSWDRIALFNSPLHF
CDR3nt: TGTGCCAGCAGTTACTCATGGGACAGAATTGCTCTTTTTAATTCACCCCTCCACTTT

v_gene: TRBV20-1
j_gene: TRBJ1-6
d_gene: TRBD1
abundance: many
CDR3aa: CSTRTGLGVNSPLHF
CDR3nt: TGCAGCACGCGGACAGGCCTCGGGGTTAATTCACCCCTCCACTTT

v_gene: TRBV12-3/TRBV12-4
j_gene: TRBJ2-5
d_gene: TRBD2
abundance: many
CDR3aa: CASSGLLAGGETQYF
CDR3nt: TGTGCCAGCTCCGGACTCCTAGCGGGTGGGGAGACCCAGTACTTC

v_gene: TRBV12-3/TRBV12-4
j_gene: TRBJ1-3
d_gene: TRBD1
abundance: many
CDR3aa: CASRGANRGASGNTIYF
CDR3nt: TGTGCCAGCAGGGGTGCAAACAGGGGAGCTTCTGGAAACACCATATATTTT

v_gene: TRBV9
j_gene: TRBJ1-2
d_gene: TRBD1
abundance: many
CDR3aa: CASSVGQGDIGYTF
CDR3nt: TGTGCCAGCAGCGTAGGCCAGGGGGATATTGGCTACACCTTC

v_gene: TRBV6-2/TRBV6-3
j_gene: TRBJ1-5
d_gene: .
abundance: many
CDR3aa: CASSYIFGQRFFNQPQHF
CDR3nt: TGTGCCAGCAGTTACATATTCGGGCAGAGGTTCTTCAATCAGCCCCAGCATTTT

v_gene: TRBV7-3
j_gene: TRBJ1-1
d_gene: .
abundance: few
CDR3aa: CASSTLYANTEAFF
CDR3nt: TGTGCCAGCAGCACCCTTTACGCGAACACTGAAGCTTTCTTT

v_gene: TRBV7-8
j_gene: TRBJ1-6
d_gene: .
abundance: many
CDR3aa: CASSGRAASPLHF
CDR3nt: TGTGCCAGCAGCGGACGTGCAGCCTCACCCCTCCACTTT

v_gene: TRBV30
j_gene: TRBJ1-5
d_gene: TRBD1
abundance: .
CDR3aa: CAWRVTGNQPQHF
CDR3nt: TGTGCCTGGAGGGTGACAGGGAATCAGCCCCAGCATTTT

v_gene: TRBV28
j_gene: TRBJ2-2
d_gene: .
abundance: many
CDR3aa: CASSPHSTGELFF
CDR3nt: TGTGCCAGCAGTCCCCACAGCACCGGGGAGCTGTTTTTT

v_gene: TRBV12-3/TRBV12-4
j_gene: TRBJ1-5
d_gene: .
abundance: many
CDR3aa: CASSSTLGNQPQHF
CDR3nt: TGTGCCAGCAGTTCAACACTTGGCAATCAGCCCCAGCATTTT

v_gene: TRBV25-1
j_gene: TRBJ2-5
d_gene: .
abundance: many
CDR3aa: CASSVQGAKTQYF
CDR3nt: TGTGCCAGCAGTGTCCAAGGGGCGAAGACCCAGTACTTC

v_gene: TRBV6-1
j_gene: TRBJ1-1
d_gene: .
abundance: .
CDR3aa: CASLENRDTEASF
CDR3nt: TGTGCCAGTTTGGAGAACAGGGACACTGAAGCTTCCTTT

v_gene: TRBV18
j_gene: TRBJ1-3
d_gene: .
abundance: many
CDR3aa: CASSPPSERNTIYF
CDR3nt: TGTGCCAGCTCACCACCGTCTGAGAGAAACACCATATATTTT

v_gene: TRBV18
j_gene: TRBJ1-1
d_gene: .
abundance: many
CDR3aa: CASSPGAVDTEAFF
CDR3nt: TGTGCCAGCTCACCGGGGGCCGTGGACACTGAAGCTTTCTTT

v_gene: TRBV12-3/TRBV12-4
j_gene: TRBJ2-7
d_gene: TRBD2
abundance: .
CDR3aa: CATTTSGTTYEQYF
CDR3nt: TGTGCCACAACCACTAGCGGGACCACCTACGAGCAGTACTTC

v_gene: TRBV6-5
j_gene: TRBJ1-2
d_gene: TRBD1
abundance: many
CDR3aa: CASTPDRGRGYGYTF
CDR3nt: TGTGCCAGCACTCCTGACAGGGGACGGGGCTATGGCTACACCTTC

v_gene: TRBV20-1
j_gene: TRBJ2-7
d_gene: TRBD1
abundance: many
CDR3aa: CSAPPPWTGRSYEQYF
CDR3nt: TGCAGTGCTCCGCCGCCTTGGACAGGCCGATCCTACGAGCAGTACTTC

v_gene: TRBV5-1
j_gene: TRBJ2-5
d_gene: .
abundance: many
CDR3aa: CASSLVSGEETQYF
CDR3nt: TGCGCCAGCAGCTTGGTTTCGGGGGAAGAGACCCAGTACTTC

v_gene: TRBV20-1
j_gene: TRBJ2-7
d_gene: TRBD2
abundance: many
CDR3aa: CSASGPASGRYEQYF
CDR3nt: TGCAGTGCTAGCGGCCCGGCTAGCGGGCGATACGAGCAGTACTTC

v_gene: TRBV28
j_gene: TRBJ2-2
d_gene: .
abundance: many
CDR3aa: CASGGLTNTGELFF
CDR3nt: TGTGCCAGCGGTGGACTGACGAACACCGGGGAGCTGTTTTTT

v_gene: TRBV24-1
j_gene: TRBJ1-5
d_gene: TRBD1
abundance: many
CDR3aa: CATGTVGNQPQHF
CDR3nt: TGTGCCACCGGGACAGTTGGCAATCAGCCCCAGCATTTT

v_gene: TRBV6-5
j_gene: TRBJ1-5
d_gene: TRBD1
abundance: many
CDR3aa: CASSYTRGLGSNQPQHF
CDR3nt: TGTGCCAGCAGTTACACCAGGGGGCTGGGGAGCAATCAGCCCCAGCATTTT

v_gene: TRBV15
j_gene: TRBJ1-5
d_gene: .
abundance: many
CDR3aa: CATSRALDGGNQPQHF
CDR3nt: TGTGCCACCAGCAGAGCTTTGGACGGCGGGAATCAGCCCCAGCATTTT

v_gene: TRBV6-1
j_gene: TRBJ1-3
d_gene: TRBD1
abundance: many
CDR3aa: CASSLGQGNTIYF
CDR3nt: TGTGCCAGCAGTCTAGGACAGGGCAACACCATATATTTT

v_gene: TRBV7-2
j_gene: TRBJ1-2
d_gene: TRBD1
abundance: .
CDR3aa: CASSLARDRGWAGYTF
CDR3nt: TGTGCCAGCAGCTTAGCCCGGGACAGGGGGTGGGCTGGCTACACCTTC

v_gene: TRBV6-1
j_gene: TRBJ1-5
d_gene: .
abundance: many
CDR3aa: CASSQGSRRPQHF
CDR3nt: TGTGCCAGCAGTCAGGGATCCCGCCGGCCCCAGCATTTT

v_gene: TRBV12-3/TRBV12-4
j_gene: TRBJ2-7
d_gene: .
abundance: many
CDR3aa: CASSQRPSGRYSEQYF
CDR3nt: TGTGCCAGCAGCCAACGTCCGAGCGGGCGATACTCCGAGCAGTACTTC

v_gene: TRBV6-2/TRBV6-3
j_gene: TRBJ2-7
d_gene: TRBD2
abundance: many
CDR3aa: CASSYGVAGVETEQYF
CDR3nt: TGTGCCAGCAGTTACGGAGTAGCGGGAGTAGAAACCGAGCAGTACTTC

v_gene: TRBV27
j_gene: TRBJ2-7
d_gene: .
abundance: many
CDR3aa: CASSFSPRGSYEQYF
CDR3nt: TGTGCCAGCAGTTTTTCTCCGAGGGGGTCCTACGAGCAGTACTTC

v_gene: TRBV15
j_gene: TRBJ1-6
d_gene: TRBD1
abundance: many
CDR3aa: CATSRNRQGNSPLHF
CDR3nt: TGTGCCACCAGCAGGAACCGACAGGGGAATTCACCCCTCCACTTT

v_gene: TRBV6-1
j_gene: TRBJ1-5
d_gene: TRBD1
abundance: many
CDR3aa: CASSPLTGYGGQPQHF
CDR3nt: TGTGCCAGCAGTCCGCTGACAGGGTATGGGGGTCAGCCCCAGCATTTT

v_gene: TRBV11-2
j_gene: TRBJ2-7
d_gene: .
abundance: many
CDR3aa: CASSLPTGSYEQYF
CDR3nt: TGTGCCAGCAGCTTACCGACAGGCTCCTACGAGCAGTACTTC

v_gene: TRBV27
j_gene: TRBJ1-1
d_gene: .
abundance: many
CDR3aa: CASSFRWGTEAFF
CDR3nt: TGTGCCAGCAGTTTTCGGTGGGGCACTGAAGCTTTCTTT

v_gene: TRBV14
j_gene: TRBJ2-7
d_gene: .
abundance: many
CDR3aa: CASSSKQWAYEQYF
CDR3nt: TGTGCCAGCAGCTCCAAGCAGTGGGCCTACGAGCAGTACTTC

v_gene: TRBV7-2
j_gene: TRBJ1-1
d_gene: .
abundance: many
CDR3aa: CASSRPGTLVTEAFF
CDR3nt: TGTGCCAGCAGCCGGCCAGGGACCTTGGTCACTGAAGCTTTCTTT